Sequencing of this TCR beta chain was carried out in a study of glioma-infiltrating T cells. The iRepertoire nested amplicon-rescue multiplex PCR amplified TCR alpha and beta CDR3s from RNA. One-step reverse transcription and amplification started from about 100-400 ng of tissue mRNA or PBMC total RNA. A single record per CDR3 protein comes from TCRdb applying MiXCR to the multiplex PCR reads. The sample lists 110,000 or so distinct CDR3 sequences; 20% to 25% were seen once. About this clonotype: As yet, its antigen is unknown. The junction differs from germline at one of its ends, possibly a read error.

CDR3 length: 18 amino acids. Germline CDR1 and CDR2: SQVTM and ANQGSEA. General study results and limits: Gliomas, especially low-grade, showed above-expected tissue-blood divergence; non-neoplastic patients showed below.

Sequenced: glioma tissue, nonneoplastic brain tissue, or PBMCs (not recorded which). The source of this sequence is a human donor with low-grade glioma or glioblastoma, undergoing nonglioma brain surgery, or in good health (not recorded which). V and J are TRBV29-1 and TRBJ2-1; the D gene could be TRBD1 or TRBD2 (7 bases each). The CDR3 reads CSVEGSGRGGFSYNEQLF. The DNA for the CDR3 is TGCAGCGTTGAAGGATCTGGCAGGGGGGGATTCTCCTACAATGAGCAGCTCTTC.